This TCR beta chain emerged from a study of identical twins. The ends were cut back, 3 bases at V and 2 bases at J, with 11 bases in the middle. Germline CDR1 is MNHNS and CDR2 is SASEGT. This CDR3 is 14 amino acids long. This clonotype was seen only a few times. Antigen specificity is unknown. Template switching introduced a universal primer site, and the cDNA bore unique molecular identifiers. TCRdb re-called the 5' RACE reads through MiXCR, storing one row per CDR3 protein. The sample shows hundreds of thousands of distinct CDR3 sequences, 8.6% of them seen only once. No donor was unhealthy or non-Caucasian. Notes on the study in general: The same donors were not followed; conclusions instead depended on cross-sectional statistical analysis. Those out-of-frame alpha sequences shared by twins showed an excess of low generation probability.

Separately, the same data were catalogued under a study of yellow fever vaccine responses in identical twins.

Sequencing input: PBMCs. This chain connects TRBV6-1 to TRBJ2-7; D ambiguous. This receptor was taken from a woman under 30 in good health. The CDR3 protein is CASSDRAGPYEQYF. The CDR3 coding sequence is TGTGCCAGCAGTGATAGGGCAGGACCCTACGAGCAGTACTTC.